This T cell receptor beta chain was documented in a study of shared clonotypes between healthy human individuals. Study observations and caveats: The naive CD4 repertoires of a few donors were compared, and 5% to 6.5% of clonotypes were shared.

Splitting of each subset's genomic DNA was done evenly across several immunoSEQ plates. Using immunoSEQ multiplex PCR, the repertoire was profiled, and TCRdb retains in-frame clones only, with some absent. The sample comprises millions of clones, roughly 92% of which are singletons, and over 0.12% rests with the top ten. Comment on this clone: Its antigen remains unknown. Other DNA sequences of this sample code for an identical CDR3.

The sample was naive CD4+ T cells sorted from blood. Subset defined: CD45RA+ positively selected. The receptor's source is a young man in good health.

CDR3 DNA sequence: TGTGCCAGCAGCAGACAGGGCGGCAATCAGCCCCAGCATTTT. This translates into CASSRQGGNQPQHF. The chain uses TRBV2 and TRBJ1-5; 7 bases map to TRBD1. This CDR3 has 14 amino acids. Germline-derived CDR1 and CDR2 are SNHLY and FYNNEI. V was clipped by 6 bases and J by 2 bases; unmatched bases: 4. Looking up the rest from reference TRBV2 and TRBJ1-5 gives the full variable domain: EPEVTQTPSHQVTQMGQEVILRCVPISNHLYFYWYRQILGQKVEFLVSFYNNEISEKSEIFDDQFSVERPDGSNFTLKIRSTKLEDSAMYFCASSRQGGNQPQHFGDGTRLSIL.